The clone carrying this T cell receptor (beta chain) was observed many times. The CDR3 loop spans 13 amino acids. Between the trimmed V and J ends, which lost 3 bases and 7 bases, there was a span of 11 bases. The germline V gene encodes CDR1 SGDLS and CDR2 YYNGEE. From the 5' RACE reads, TCRdb called clonotypes with MiXCR, one entry per CDR3 protein. The repertoire holds roughly 39,000 distinct CDR3 sequences, roughly 2.6% seen once, with roughly 4.4% in the top ten. The data belong to a study of CD8 T cells in ankylosing spondylitis. This clonotype was obtained from a male donor with ankylosing spondylitis or in good health (not recorded which). The specimen sequenced was blood, either unsorted or a sorted T cell fraction (not recorded which). This chain connects TRBV9 to TRBJ2-1; a possible D gene is TRBD1 (5 bases). CDR3 in DNA: TGTGCCAGCAGCGCCCCACCAGGGAATGAGCAGTTCTTC. Translation gives CASSAPPGNEQFF.